This T cell receptor beta chain was identified in a study of OX40 agonist ivuxolimab in advanced cancers. The CDR3 runs 16 residues. Germline CDR1 LNHDA, CDR2 SQIVND (reference sequence). V lost 5 bases, J lost 5 bases, and 6 bases stayed unmatched. Data came from immunoSEQ multiplex PCR; TCRdb stores just in-frame clones and leaves some out. The table has about 64,000 clones, around 89% seen once. Samples were taken at baseline and on day 1 of cycles 4 and 7. The TCR comes from an adult with an advanced solid tumor such as melanoma, head and neck, liver or kidney cancer. The chain uses TRBV19 and TRBJ2-1; 13 positions match TRBD2. Sample: CD4+ or CD8+ T cells sorted from blood, taken in a trial of the OX40 agonist ivuxolimab. In nucleotides, the CDR3 is TGTGCCAGTAGTTTTATGGGGACTAGCGGGAACAATGAGCAGTTCTTC. Its translation: CASSFMGTSGNNEQFF.